This TCR beta chain was found in a study of blood T cell repertoires in COVID-19. Study overall: The origin of the acute and convalescent COVID-19 samples was the United States, Italy and Spain. T cells, B-cell-depleted T cells, or PBMCs supplied cDNA or gDNA.

Per the original methods: Amplified reference gene primers provided the basis for estimating nucleated cell counts. Only in-frame clones appear in the TCRdb table, and some are missing; sequencing was by immunoSEQ multiplex PCR. V and J calls and clone size are given by that table; D and trimming were obtained from the DNA. The profile covers 200,000 to 250,000 clones, with 88% appearing a single time and roughly 2.6% taken by the ten largest. In germline, CDR1 is MDHEN, CDR2 SYDVKM. This CDR3 comprises 14 residues. V lost 6 bases, J lost 0 bases, and 11 bases lay in between. Sequenced input: peripheral blood. The clonotype originates from a woman aged 55 to 70 with acute or convalescent COVID-19. This chain links TRBV28 with TRBJ1-1; a possible D gene is TRBD1 (6 bases). Written as DNA, the CDR3 is TGTGCCAGCAGGGAACAGGGCCTGAACACTGAAGCTTTCTTT. This gives the protein CASREQGLNTEAFF.